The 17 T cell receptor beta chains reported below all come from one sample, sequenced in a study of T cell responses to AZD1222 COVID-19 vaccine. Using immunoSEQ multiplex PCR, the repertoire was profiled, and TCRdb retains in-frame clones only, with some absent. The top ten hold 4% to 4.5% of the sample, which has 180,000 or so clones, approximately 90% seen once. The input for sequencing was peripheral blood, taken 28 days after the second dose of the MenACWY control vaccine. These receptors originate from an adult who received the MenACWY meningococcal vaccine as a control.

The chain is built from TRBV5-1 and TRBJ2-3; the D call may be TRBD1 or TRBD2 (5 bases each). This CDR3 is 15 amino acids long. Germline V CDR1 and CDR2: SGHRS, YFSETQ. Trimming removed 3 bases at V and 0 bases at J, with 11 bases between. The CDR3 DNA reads TGCGCCAGCAGCTATCTACGGGACAGCACAGATACGCAGTATTTT. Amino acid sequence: CASSYLRDSTDTQYF. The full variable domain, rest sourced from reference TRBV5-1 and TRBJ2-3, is KAGVTQTPRYLIKTRGQQVTLSCSPISGHRSVSWYQQTPGQGLQFLFEYFSETQRNKGNFPGRFSGRQFSNSRSEMNVSTLELGDSALYLCASSYLRDSTDTQYFGPGTRLTVL.

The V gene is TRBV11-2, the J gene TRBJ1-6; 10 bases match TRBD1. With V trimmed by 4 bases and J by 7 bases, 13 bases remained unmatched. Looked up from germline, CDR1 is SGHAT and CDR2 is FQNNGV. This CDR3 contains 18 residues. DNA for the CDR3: TGTGCCAGCAGCTCATCGACGGGACAGGGGAGGGGGAATTCACCCCTCCACTTT. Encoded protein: CASSSSTGQGRGNSPLHF.

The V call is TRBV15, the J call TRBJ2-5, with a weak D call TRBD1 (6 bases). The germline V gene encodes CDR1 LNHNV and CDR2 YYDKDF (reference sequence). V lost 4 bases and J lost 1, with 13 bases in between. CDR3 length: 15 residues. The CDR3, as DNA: TGTGCCACCAGCAACTATCGGACAGTCCAAGAGACCCAGTACTTC. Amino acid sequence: CATSNYRTVQETQYF.

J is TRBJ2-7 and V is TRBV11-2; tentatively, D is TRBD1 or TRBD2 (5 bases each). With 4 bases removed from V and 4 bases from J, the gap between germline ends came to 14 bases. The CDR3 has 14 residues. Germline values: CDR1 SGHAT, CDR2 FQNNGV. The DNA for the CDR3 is TGTGCCAGCAGCTCCCGGGACCCAACATACGAGCAGTACTTC. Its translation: CASSSRDPTYEQYF.

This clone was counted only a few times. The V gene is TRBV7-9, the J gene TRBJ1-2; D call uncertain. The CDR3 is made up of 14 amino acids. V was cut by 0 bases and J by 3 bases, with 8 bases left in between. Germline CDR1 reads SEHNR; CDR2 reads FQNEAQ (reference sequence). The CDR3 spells CASSLAGSYYGYTF. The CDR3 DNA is TGTGCCAGCAGCTTAGCGGGGAGCTACTATGGCTACACCTTC.

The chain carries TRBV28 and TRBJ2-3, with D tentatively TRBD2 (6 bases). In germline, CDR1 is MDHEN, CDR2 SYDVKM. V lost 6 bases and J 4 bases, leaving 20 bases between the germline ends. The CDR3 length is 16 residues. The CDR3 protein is CASSFDGTLVPDTQYF. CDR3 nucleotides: TGTGCCAGCAGCTTCGATGGGACTCTGGTCCCAGATACGCAGTATTTT.

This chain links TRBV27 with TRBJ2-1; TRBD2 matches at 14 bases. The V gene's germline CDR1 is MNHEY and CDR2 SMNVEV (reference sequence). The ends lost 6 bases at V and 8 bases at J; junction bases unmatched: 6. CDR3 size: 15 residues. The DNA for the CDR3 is TGTGCCAGCAGACCCGGGACTAGCGGGAGATATGAGCAGTTCTTC. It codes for CASRPGTSGRYEQFF.

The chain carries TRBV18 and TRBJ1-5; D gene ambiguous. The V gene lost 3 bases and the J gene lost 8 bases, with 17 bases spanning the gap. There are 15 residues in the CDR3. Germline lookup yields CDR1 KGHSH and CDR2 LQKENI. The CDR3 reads CASSPAGRAREPQHF. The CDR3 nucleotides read TGTGCCAGCTCACCCGCTGGTAGGGCCCGAGAGCCCCAGCATTTT. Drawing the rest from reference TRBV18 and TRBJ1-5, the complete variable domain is NAGVMQNPRHLVRRRGQEARLRCSPMKGHSHVYWYRQLPEEGLKFMVYLQKENIIDESGMPKERFSAEFPKEGPSILRIQQVVRGDSAAYFCASSPAGRAREPQHFGDGTRLSIL.

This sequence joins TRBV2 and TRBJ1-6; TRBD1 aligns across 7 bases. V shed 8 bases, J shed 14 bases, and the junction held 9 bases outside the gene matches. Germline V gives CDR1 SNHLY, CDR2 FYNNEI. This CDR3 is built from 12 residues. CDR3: CASGQAVGALHF. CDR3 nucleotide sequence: TGTGCCAGCGGACAGGCCGTCGGTGCCCTCCACTTT.

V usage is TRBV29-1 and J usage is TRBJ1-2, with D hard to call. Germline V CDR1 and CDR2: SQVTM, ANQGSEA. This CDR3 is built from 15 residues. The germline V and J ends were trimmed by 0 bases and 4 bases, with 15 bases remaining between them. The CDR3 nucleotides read TGCAGCGTTGAAGAACGCGGAGGCCCAATCTATGGCTACACCTTC. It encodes CSVEERGGPIYGYTF.

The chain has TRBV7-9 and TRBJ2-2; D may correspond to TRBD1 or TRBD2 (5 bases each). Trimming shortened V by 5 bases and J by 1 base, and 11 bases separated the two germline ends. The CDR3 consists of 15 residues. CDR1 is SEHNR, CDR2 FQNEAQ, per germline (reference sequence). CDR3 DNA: TGTGCCAGCAGCCCTATGGGACGGAACACCGGGGAGCTGTTTTTT. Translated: CASSPMGRNTGELFF.

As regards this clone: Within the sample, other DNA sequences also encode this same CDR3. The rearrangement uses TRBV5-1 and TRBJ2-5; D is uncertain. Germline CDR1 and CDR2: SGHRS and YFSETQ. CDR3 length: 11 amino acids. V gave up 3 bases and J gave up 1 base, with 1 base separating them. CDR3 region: CASSSQETQYF. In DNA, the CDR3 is TGCGCCAGCAGCTCCCAAGAGACCCAGTACTTC.

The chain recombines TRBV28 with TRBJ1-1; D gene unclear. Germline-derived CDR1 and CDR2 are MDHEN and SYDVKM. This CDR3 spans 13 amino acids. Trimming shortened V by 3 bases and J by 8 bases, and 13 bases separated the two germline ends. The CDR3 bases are TGTGCCAGCAGTTTCGACGGCCACGGCGAAGCTTTCTTT. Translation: CASSFDGHGEAFF.

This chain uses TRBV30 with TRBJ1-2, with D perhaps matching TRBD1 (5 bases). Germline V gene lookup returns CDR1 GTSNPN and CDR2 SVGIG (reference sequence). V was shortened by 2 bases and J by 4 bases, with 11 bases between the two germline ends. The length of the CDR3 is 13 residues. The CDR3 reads CAWSPQDGYGYTF. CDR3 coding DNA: TGTGCCTGGAGTCCACAGGACGGCTATGGCTACACCTTC.

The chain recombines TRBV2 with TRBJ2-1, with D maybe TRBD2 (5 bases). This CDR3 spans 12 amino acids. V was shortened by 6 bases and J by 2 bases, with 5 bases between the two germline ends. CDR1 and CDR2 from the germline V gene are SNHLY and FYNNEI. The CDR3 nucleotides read TGTGCCAGCAGCGGGGCCTACAATGAGCAGTTCTTC. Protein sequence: CASSGAYNEQFF. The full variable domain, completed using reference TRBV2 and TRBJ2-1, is EPEVTQTPSHQVTQMGQEVILRCVPISNHLYFYWYRQILGQKVEFLVSFYNNEISEKSEIFDDQFSVERPDGSNFTLKIRSTKLEDSAMYFCASSGAYNEQFFGPGTRLTVL.

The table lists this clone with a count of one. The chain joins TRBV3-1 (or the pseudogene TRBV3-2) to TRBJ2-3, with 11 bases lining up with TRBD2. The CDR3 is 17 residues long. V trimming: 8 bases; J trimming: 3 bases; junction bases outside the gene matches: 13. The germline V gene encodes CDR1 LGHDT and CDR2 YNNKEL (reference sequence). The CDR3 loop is CASELAGGGGRTDTQYF. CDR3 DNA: TGTGCCAGCGAGCTAGCGGGAGGAGGAGGACGAACAGATACGCAGTATTTT.

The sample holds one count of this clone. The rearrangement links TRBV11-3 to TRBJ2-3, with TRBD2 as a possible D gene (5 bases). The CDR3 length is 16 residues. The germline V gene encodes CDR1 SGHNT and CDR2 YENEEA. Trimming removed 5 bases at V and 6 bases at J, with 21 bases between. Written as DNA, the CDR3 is TGTGCCAGCAGCCCGGGTAGCCCCGGGATAGCGGATACGCAGTATTTT. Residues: CASSPGSPGIADTQYF.